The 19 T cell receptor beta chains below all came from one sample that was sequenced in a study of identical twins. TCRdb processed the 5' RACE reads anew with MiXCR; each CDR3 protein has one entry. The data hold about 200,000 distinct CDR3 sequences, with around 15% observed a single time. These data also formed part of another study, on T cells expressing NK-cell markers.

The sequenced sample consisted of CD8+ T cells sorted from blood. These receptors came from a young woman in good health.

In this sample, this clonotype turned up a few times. In nucleotides, the CDR3 is TGTGCCAGCAGCACCGATCGGACTCACTCCCGGGGCGAGCAGTTCTTC. Protein: CASSTDRTHSRGEQFF. The chain links TRBV7-8 to TRBJ2-1; D tentatively fits TRBD1 or TRBD2 (5 bases each). The CDR3 is 16 amino acids. Trimming shortened V by 5 bases and J by 10 bases, and 24 bases separated the two germline ends. CDR1 is SGHVS and CDR2 is FQNEAQ in the germline V gene. The full variable domain, with the rest looked up from reference TRBV7-8 and TRBJ2-1, is GAGVSQSPRYKVAKRGQDVALRCDPISGHVSLFWYQQALGQGPEFLTYFQNEAQLDKSGLPSDRFFAERPEGSVSTLKIQRTQQEDSAVYLCASSTDRTHSRGEQFFGPGTRLTVL.

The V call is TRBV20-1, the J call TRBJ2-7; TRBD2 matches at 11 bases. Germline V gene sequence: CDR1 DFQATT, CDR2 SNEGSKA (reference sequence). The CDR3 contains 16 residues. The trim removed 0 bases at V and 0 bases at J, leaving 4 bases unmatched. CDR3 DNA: TGCAGTGCTAGAGATCACACTAGCGGGAGCTCCTACGAGCAGTACTTC. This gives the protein CSARDHTSGSSYEQYF.

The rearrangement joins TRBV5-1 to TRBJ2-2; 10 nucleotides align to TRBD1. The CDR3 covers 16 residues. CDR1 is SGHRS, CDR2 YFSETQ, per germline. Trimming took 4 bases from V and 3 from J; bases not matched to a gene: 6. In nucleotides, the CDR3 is TGCGCCAGCAGCCAACGGACAGGGGGTTACACCGGGGAGCTGTTTTTT. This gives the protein CASSQRTGGYTGELFF.

The CDR3 loop reads CASSQAWYEQFF. CDR3 in DNA: TGCGCCAGCAGCCAAGCCTGGTATGAGCAGTTCTTC. This chain links TRBV4-1 with TRBJ2-1; D remains ambiguous. Trimming pared 1 base from V and 8 bases from J, leaving 6 bases between. CDR3 size: 12 residues. Germline V gene data show CDR1 as MGHRA and CDR2 as YSYEKL.

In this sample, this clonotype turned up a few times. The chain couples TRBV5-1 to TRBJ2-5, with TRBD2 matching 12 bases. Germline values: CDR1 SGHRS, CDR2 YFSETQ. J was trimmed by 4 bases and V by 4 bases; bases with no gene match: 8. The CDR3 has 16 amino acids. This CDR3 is CASSVRLAGVVETQYF. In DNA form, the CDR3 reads TGCGCCAGCAGCGTCAGACTAGCGGGAGTCGTAGAGACCCAGTACTTC.

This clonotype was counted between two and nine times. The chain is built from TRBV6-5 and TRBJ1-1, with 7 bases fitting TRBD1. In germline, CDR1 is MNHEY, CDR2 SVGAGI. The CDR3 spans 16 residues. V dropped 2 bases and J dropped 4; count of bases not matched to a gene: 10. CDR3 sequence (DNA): TGTGCCAGCAGTTACCCCCAGGGGGGGCGAGGCACTGAAGCTTTCTTT. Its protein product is CASSYPQGGRGTEAFF.

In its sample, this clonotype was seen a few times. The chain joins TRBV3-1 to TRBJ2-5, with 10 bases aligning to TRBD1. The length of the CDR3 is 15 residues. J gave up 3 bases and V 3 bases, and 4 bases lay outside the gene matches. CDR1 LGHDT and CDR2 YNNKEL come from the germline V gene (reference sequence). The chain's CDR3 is CASSHAGTGEETQYF. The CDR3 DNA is TGTGCCAGCAGCCATGCCGGGACAGGGGAAGAGACCCAGTACTTC.

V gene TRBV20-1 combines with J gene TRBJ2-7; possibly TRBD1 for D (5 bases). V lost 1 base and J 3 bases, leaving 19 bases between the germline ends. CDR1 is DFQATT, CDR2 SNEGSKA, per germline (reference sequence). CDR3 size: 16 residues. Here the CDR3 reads CSARVGEGARVYEQYF. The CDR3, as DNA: TGCAGTGCTAGAGTTGGAGAAGGGGCGAGAGTCTACGAGCAGTACTTC.

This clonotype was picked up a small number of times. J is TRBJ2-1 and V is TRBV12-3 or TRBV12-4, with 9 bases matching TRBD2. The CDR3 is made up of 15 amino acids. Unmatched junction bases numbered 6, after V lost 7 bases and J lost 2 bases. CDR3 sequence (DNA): TGTGCCAGCACCCTGACTAGCGGAGCCTACAATGAGCAGTTCTTC. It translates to CASTLTSGAYNEQFF.

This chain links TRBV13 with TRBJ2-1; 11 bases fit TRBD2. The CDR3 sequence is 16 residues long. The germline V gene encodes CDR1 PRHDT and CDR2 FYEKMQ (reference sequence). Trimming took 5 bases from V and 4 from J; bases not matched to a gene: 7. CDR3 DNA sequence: TGTGCCAGCAGCACGAGGACTAGCGGGCTGTACAATGAGCAGTTCTTC. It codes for CASSTRTSGLYNEQFF.

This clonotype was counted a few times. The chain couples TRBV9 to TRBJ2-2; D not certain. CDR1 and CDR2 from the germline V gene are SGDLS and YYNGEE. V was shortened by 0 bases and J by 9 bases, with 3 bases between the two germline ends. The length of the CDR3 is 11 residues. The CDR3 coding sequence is TGTGCCAGCAGCGTAGGAAGGGAGCTGTTTTTT. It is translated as CASSVGRELFF. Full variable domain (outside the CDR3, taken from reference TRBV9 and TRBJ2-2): DSGVTQTPKHLITATGQRVTLRCSPRSGDLSVYWYQQSLDQGLQFLIQYYNGEERAKGNILERFSAQQFPDLHSELNLSSLELGDSALYFCASSVGRELFFGEGSRLTVL.

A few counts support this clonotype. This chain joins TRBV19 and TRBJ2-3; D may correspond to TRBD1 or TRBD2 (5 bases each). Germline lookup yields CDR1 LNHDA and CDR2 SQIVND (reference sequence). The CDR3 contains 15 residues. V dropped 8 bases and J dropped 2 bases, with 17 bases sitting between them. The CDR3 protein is CASGVGASYTDTQYF. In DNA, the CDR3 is TGTGCCAGTGGCGTCGGGGCGTCGTACACAGATACGCAGTATTTT. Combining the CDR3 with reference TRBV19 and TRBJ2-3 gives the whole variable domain DGGITQSPKYLFRKEGQNVTLSCEQNLNHDAMYWYRQDPGQGLRLIYYSQIVNDFQKGDIAEGYSVSREKKESFPLTVTSAQKNPTAFYLCASGVGASYTDTQYFGPGTRLTVL.

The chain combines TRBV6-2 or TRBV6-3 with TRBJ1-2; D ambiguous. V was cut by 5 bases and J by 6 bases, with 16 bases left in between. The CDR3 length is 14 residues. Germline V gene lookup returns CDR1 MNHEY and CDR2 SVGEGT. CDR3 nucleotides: TGTGCCAGCAGTAACCACCCCGGAGTAGATGGCTACACCTTC. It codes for CASSNHPGVDGYTF.

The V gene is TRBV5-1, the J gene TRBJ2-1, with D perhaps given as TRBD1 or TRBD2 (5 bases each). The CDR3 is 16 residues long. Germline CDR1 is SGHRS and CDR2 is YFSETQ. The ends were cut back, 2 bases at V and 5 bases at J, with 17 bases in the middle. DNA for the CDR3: TGCGCCAGCAGCTTCCTGGGGGTCCCCTCAAACAATGAGCAGTTCTTC. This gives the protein CASSFLGVPSNNEQFF.

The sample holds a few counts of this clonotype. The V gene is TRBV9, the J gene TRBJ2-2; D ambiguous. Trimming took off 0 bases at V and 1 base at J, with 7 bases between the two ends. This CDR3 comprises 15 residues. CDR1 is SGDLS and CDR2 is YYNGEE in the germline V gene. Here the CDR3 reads CASSVAGWNTGELFF. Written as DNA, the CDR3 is TGTGCCAGCAGCGTAGCGGGCTGGAACACCGGGGAGCTGTTTTTT.

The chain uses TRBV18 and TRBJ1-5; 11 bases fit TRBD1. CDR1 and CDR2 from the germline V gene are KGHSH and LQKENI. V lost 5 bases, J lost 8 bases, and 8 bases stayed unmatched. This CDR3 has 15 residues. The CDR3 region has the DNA TGTGCCAGCTCATTGGGACAGGGGGTGAGGGAGCCCCAGCATTTT. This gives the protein CASSLGQGVREPQHF. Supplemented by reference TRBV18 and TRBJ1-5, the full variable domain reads NAGVMQNPRHLVRRRGQEARLRCSPMKGHSHVYWYRQLPEEGLKFMVYLQKENIIDESGMPKERFSAEFPKEGPSILRIQQVVRGDSAAYFCASSLGQGVREPQHFGDGTRLSIL.

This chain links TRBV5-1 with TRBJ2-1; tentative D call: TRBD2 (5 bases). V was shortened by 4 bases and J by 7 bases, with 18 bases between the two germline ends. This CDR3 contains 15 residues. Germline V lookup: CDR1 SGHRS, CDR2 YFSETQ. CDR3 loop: CASSTTVASRNEQFF. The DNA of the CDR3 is TGCGCCAGCAGCACCACGGTAGCGAGTCGGAATGAGCAGTTCTTC.

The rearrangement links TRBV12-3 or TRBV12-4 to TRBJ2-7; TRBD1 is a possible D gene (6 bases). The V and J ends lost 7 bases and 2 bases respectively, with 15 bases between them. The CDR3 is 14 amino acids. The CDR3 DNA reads TGTGCCAGCAACCGACCAGGGGTTGCCTACGAGCAGTACTTC. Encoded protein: CASNRPGVAYEQYF.

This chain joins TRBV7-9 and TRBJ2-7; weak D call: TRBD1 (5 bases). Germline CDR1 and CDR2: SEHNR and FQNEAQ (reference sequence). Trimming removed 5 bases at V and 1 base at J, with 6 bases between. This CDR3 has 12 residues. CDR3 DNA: TGTGCCAGCAGCCGACAGTCCTACGAGCAGTACTTC. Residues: CASSRQSYEQYF.